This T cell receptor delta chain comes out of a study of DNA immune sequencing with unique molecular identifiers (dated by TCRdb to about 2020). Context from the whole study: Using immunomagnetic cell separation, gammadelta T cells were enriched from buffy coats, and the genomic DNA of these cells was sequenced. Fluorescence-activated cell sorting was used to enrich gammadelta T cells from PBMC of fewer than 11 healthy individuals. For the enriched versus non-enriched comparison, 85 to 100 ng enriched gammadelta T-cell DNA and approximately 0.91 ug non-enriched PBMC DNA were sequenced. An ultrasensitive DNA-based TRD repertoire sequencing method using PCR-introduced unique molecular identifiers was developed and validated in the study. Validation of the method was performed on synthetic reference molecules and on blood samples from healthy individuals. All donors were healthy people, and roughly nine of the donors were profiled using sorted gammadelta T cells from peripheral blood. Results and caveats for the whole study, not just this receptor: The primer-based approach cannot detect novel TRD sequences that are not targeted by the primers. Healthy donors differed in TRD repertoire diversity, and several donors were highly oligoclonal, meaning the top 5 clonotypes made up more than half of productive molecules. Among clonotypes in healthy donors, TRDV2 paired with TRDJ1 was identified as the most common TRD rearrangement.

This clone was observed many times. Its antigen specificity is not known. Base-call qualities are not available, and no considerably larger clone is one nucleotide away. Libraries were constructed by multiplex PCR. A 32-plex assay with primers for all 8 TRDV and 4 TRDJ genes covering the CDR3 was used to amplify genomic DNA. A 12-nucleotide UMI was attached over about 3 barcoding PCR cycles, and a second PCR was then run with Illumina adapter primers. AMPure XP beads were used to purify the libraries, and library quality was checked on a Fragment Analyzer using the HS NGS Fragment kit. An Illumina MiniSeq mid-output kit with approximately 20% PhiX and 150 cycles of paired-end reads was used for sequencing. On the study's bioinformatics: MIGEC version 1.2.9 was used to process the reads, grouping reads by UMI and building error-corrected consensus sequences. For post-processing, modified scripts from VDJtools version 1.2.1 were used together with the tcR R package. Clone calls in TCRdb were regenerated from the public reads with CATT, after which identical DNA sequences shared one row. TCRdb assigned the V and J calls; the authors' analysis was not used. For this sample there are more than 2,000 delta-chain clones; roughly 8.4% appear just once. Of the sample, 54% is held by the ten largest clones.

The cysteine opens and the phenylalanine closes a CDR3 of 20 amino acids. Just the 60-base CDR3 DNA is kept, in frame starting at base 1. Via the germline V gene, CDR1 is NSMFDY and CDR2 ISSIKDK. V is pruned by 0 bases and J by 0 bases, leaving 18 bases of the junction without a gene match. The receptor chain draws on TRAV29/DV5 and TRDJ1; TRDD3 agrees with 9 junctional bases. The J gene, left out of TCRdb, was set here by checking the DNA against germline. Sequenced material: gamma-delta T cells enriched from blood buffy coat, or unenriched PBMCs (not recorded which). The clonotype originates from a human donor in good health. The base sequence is TGTGCAGCAAGCGCGTTTTGGGGATACGGGTACACCCGGTACACCGATAAACTCATCTTT. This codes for CAASAFWGYGYTRYTDKLIF. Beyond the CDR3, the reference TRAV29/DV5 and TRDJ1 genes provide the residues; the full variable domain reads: DQQVKQNSPSLSVQEGRISILNCDYTNSMFDYFLWYKKYPAEGPTFLISISSIKDKNEDGRFTVFLNKSAKHLSLHIVPSQPGDSAVYFCAASAFWGYGYTRYTDKLIFGKGTRVTVEP.